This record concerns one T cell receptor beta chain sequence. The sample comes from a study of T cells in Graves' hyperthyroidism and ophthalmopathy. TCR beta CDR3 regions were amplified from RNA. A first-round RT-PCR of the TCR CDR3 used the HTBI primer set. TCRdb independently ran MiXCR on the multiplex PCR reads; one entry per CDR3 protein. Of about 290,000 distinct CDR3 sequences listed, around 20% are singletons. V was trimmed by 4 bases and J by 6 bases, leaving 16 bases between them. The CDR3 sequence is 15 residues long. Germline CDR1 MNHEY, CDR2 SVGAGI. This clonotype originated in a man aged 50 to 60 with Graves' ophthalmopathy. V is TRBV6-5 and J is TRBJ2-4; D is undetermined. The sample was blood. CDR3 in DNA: TGTGCCAGCAGTTCCCCGGTGAGGCCGGGAAACATTCAGTACTTC. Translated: CASSSPVRPGNIQYF.